Described below is a single TCR beta chain sequence and its context. The antigen is undetermined. Trimming took 4 bases from V and 1 from J, leaving 10 bases between them. The CDR3 has 13 residues. Germline V gives CDR1 SQVTM, CDR2 ANQGSEA. With the Oncomine TCR Beta short-read assay, DNA from cultured CD4+ T cells was sequenced. TCRdb passed the PCR reads through MiXCR, listing each CDR3 protein once. The table lists about 26,000 distinct CDR3 sequences, 40% to 55% of them singletons, with roughly 28% in the top ten. The sample is drawn from a study of vaccination and CD4 T cells after COVID-19. Looking at the study overall: Overlapping peptides covering the spike proteins of SARS-CoV-2, HCoV-NL63, HCoV-OC43 and HCoV-229E were added to stimulate cells.

Described treatment: approximately 9-day PBMC culture with coronavirus spike peptide pools or control peptides (ViraFEST assay). ViraFEST used peptide pools to expand antigen-specific T cells, then sequenced TCRs. The chain links TRBV29-1 to TRBJ1-1; D remains ambiguous. This sequence originates from a human donor who received a COVID-19 vaccine. Sequencing was performed on CD4+ T cells from blood, cultured in vitro, taken before SARS-CoV-2 vaccination. The DNA for the CDR3 is TGCAGCGTTGTAGGGCCTAAGAACACTGAAGCTTTCTTT. Protein product: CSVVGPKNTEAFF.